This T cell receptor beta chain was observed in a study of blood T cell repertoires in COVID-19. Background on the study: Material from acute and convalescent COVID-19 was sourced from the United States, Italy and Spain. T cells, B-cell-depleted T cells, or PBMCs provided the cDNA or gDNA that served as material.

Only in-frame clones appear in the TCRdb table, and some are missing; sequencing was by immunoSEQ multiplex PCR. The sample records a few hundred thousand clones, 84% being singletons. This CDR3 contains 13 residues. V was trimmed by 2 bases and J by 4 bases, leaving 5 bases between them. Germline lookup yields CDR1 SGHTA and CDR2 FQGNSA. The genes are TRBV7-2 and TRBJ1-4; D gene uncertain. The specimen sequenced was peripheral blood. The sequence was collected from a woman between 35 and 50 years old who had recovered from COVID-19. CDR3 coding DNA: TGTGCCAGCAGCTTATACTATAATGAAAAACTGTTTTTT. This encodes CASSLYYNEKLFF.